This TCR beta chain comes out of a study of shared clonotypes between healthy human individuals. Study results and limitations: Generally, naive subsets came out with larger estimated richness than memory subsets. A reduction in generation probabilities was seen for non-shared clonotypes relative to those shared by all four donors.

Positively selected for CCR7, the CD45RO-negative cells used as naive CD8 cells excluded terminally differentiated effector memory CD45RA+ cells. Concerning this clone: The antigen is not known. The same CDR3 also results from other DNA sequences found in this sample.

Data came from immunoSEQ multiplex PCR; TCRdb stores just in-frame clones and leaves some out. The sample has about 2 million clones, about 95% seen once. The CDR3 is 15 amino acids. CDR1 and CDR2 from the germline V gene are SGHKS and YYEKEE (reference sequence). Trimming shortened V by 0 bases and J by 1 base, and 11 bases separated the two germline ends. The sequencing input was naive CD8+ T cells sorted from blood. This chain connects TRBV5-5 to TRBJ2-7, with D perhaps TRBD2 (5 bases). This receptor was obtained from a man younger than 35 in good health. For the CDR3, the DNA is TGTGCCAGCAGCTTGGCCGGGTCGGGATCCTACGAGCAGTACTTC. It is translated as CASSLAGSGSYEQYF.